These 2 T cell receptor beta chains came from one sample sequenced in a study of cytomegalovirus exposure and HLA in healthy donors. The PCR employed 60 Vbeta primers together with 13 Jbeta primers. TCRdb's table, derived via immunoSEQ multiplex PCR, lists solely in-frame clones and lacks some. The sample carries 90,000 to 150,000 clones, around 77% recorded once. The sample was PBMCs. The receptors come from a middle-aged man in good health and CMV-seropositive.

V and J are TRBV11-3 and TRBJ2-2; no clear D. The CDR3 length is 14 residues. Germline V gene lookup returns CDR1 SGHNT and CDR2 YENEEA. V was cut by 3 bases and J by 0 bases, with 5 bases left in between. CDR3 nucleotide sequence: TGTGCCAGCAGCTTCAGCGCGAACACCGGGGAGCTGTTTTTT. It encodes CASSFSANTGELFF.

The gene calls are TRBV15 and TRBJ2-7; 9 bases are shared with TRBD1. The CDR3 loop spans 15 amino acids. Germline CDR1 is LNHNV and CDR2 is YYDKDF (reference sequence). V was pared by 3 bases and J by 5 bases, with 8 bases of the junction left unmatched. The DNA for the CDR3 is TGTGCCACCAGCAGGGGGGGGACAGGGCGAAACGAGCAGTACTTC. Encoded protein: CATSRGGTGRNEQYF.